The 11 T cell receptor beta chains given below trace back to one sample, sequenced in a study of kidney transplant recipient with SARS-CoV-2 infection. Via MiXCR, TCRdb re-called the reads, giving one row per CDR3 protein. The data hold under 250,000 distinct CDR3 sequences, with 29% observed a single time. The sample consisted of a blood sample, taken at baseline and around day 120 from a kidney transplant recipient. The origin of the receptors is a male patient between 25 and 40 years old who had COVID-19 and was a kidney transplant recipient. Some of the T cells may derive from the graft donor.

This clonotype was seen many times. CDR3 coding DNA: TGTGCCAGCAGTTACTCGGTAGGGGGCGCATTTCAGCCCCAGCATTTT. It yields the protein CASSYSVGGAFQPQHF. V usage is TRBV6-6 and J usage is TRBJ1-5; 7 bases match TRBD1. The CDR3 contains 16 residues. With V trimmed by 0 bases and J by 6 bases, 8 bases remained unmatched. Per germline, CDR1 MNHNY and CDR2 SVGAGI (reference sequence).

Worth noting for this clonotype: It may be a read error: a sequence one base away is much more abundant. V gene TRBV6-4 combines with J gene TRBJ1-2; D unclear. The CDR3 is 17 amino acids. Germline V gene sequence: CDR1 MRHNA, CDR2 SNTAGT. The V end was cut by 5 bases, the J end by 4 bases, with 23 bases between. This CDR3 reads CASSYFHPHGKTYGYTF. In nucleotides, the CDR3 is TGTGCCAGCAGTTACTTTCACCCACACGGAAAGACCTATGGCTACACCTTC.

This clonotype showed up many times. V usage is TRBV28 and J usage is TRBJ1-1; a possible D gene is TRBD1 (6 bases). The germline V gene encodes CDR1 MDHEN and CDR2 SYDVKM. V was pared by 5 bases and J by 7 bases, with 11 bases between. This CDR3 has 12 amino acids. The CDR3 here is CASSTDRIEAFF. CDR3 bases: TGTGCCAGCAGTACCGACAGGATTGAAGCTTTCTTT.

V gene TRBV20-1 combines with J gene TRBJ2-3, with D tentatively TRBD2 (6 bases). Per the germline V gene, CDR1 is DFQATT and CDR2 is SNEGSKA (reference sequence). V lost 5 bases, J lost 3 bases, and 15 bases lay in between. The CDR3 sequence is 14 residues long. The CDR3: CSAGLTGLTDTQYF. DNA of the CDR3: TGCAGTGCTGGACTAACGGGACTGACAGATACGCAGTATTTT.

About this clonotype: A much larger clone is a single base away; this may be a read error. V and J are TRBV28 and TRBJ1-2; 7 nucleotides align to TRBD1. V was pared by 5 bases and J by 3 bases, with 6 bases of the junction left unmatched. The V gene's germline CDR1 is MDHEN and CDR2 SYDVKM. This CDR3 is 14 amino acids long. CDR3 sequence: CASSTPGQYYGYTF. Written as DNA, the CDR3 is TGTGCCAGCAGTACCCCGGGACAGTACTATGGCTACACCTTC.

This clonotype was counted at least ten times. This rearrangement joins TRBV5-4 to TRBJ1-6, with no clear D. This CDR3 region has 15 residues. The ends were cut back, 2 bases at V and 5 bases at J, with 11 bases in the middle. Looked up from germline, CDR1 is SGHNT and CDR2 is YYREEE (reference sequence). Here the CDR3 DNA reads TGTGCCAGCAGCTTTGGGCCAGGTCATAATTCACCCCTCCACTTT. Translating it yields CASSFGPGHNSPLHF.

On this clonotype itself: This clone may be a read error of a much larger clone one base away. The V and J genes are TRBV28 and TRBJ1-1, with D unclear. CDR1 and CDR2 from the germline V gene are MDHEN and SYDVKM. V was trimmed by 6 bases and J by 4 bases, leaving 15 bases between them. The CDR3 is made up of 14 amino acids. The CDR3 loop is CASRRTDGSTEAFF. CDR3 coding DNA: TGTGCCAGCAGAAGGACGGACGGGAGCACTGAAGCTTTCTTT.

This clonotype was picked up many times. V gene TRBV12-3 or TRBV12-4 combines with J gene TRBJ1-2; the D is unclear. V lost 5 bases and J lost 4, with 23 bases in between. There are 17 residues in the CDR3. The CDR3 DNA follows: TGTGCCAGCAGTGCCTTGCGCACAGCAGGAAAGACCTATGGCTACACCTTC. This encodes CASSALRTAGKTYGYTF.

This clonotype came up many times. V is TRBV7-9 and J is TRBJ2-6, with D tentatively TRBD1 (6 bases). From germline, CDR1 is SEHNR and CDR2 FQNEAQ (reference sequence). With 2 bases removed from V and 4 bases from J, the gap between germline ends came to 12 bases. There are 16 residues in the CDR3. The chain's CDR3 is CASSLLSGVGANVLTF. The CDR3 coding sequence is TGTGCCAGCAGCTTACTCTCAGGGGTCGGGGCCAACGTCCTGACTTTC.

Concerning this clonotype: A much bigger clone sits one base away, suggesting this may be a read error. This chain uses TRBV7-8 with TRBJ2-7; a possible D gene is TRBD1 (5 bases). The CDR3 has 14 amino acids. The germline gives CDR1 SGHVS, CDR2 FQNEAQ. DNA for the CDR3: TGTGCCAGCAGCTTAGGAGACAGAGGCTACGAGCGGTACTTC. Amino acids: CASSLGDRGYERYF.

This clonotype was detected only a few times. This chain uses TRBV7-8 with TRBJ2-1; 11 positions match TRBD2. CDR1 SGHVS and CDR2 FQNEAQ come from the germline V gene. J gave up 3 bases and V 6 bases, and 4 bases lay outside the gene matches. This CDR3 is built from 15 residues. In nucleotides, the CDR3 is TGTGCCAGCAGTTATACTAGCGGGAGCTACAATGAGCAGTTCTTC. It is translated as CASSYTSGSYNEQFF.